Following are 19 T cell receptor beta chains from one sample sequenced in a study of T cell responses to AZD1222 COVID-19 vaccine. This table comes from immunoSEQ multiplex PCR, and its TCRdb copy is limited to in-frame clones, with some not included. Among tens of thousands of clones listed, roughly 82% were seen once. Sequences were derived from peripheral blood, sampled on day 0 of AZD1222 vaccination. The receptors were sampled from an adult in good health.

This clone showed up just once. V and J are TRBV7-3 and TRBJ2-2; D is unresolved. Germline assignment: CDR1 SGHTA and CDR2 FQGTGA. V gave up 4 bases and J gave up 6 bases, with 9 bases separating them. The CDR3 runs 13 residues. The CDR3, as DNA: TGTGCCAGCAGCTACAGTCAAGCCGGGGAGCTGTTTTTT. Protein sequence: CASSYSQAGELFF.

This chain connects TRBV29-1 to TRBJ2-3, with D possibly matching TRBD1 (5 bases). CDR3 length: 13 residues. CDR1 is SQVTM and CDR2 is ANQGSEA in the germline V gene. Trimming shortened V by 5 bases and J by 0 bases, and 9 bases separated the two germline ends. This CDR3 reads CSVKDTSTDTQYF. The CDR3 nucleotides read TGCAGCGTTAAGGACACGAGCACAGATACGCAGTATTTT.

This chain uses TRBV2 with TRBJ2-1; a possible D gene is TRBD1 (5 bases). V lost 4 bases and J lost 10, with 8 bases in between. CDR3 size: 11 residues. In germline, CDR1 is SNHLY, CDR2 FYNNEI. The chain's CDR3 is CASSGQWEQFF. CDR3 DNA sequence: TGTGCCAGCAGTGGACAGTGGGAGCAGTTCTTC.

The J gene is TRBJ2-7, the V gene TRBV12-5; 8 bases fit TRBD2. Germline CDR1 and CDR2: LGHNT and FRNRAP. The J segment lost 7 bases and the V segment lost 5 bases, leaving 10 bases of the junction unmatched. CDR3 size: 14 residues. CDR3 amino acids: CASGAGGSLEEQYF. CDR3 DNA: TGTGCTAGTGGTGCGGGGGGTTCCTTGGAAGAGCAGTACTTC.

V and J are TRBV6-1 and TRBJ1-5, with D hard to call. The CDR3 runs to 13 residues. V was cut by 2 bases and J by 7 bases, with 9 bases left in between. The germline V gene has CDR1 MNHNS and CDR2 SASEGT. The CDR3: CASSESQEQPQHF. The CDR3 DNA is TGTGCCAGCAGTGAATCCCAGGAACAGCCCCAGCATTTT.

This chain links TRBV7-2 with TRBJ2-5, with TRBD2 matching 7 bases. J lost 7 bases, V lost 7 bases, and 12 bases had no gene match. This CDR3 has 14 residues. The germline CDR1 and CDR2 sequences are SGHTA and FQGNSA. CDR3 bases: TGTGCCAGCACCCAGACTCGGGGGGAGGGGACCCAGTACTTC. The encoded protein is CASTQTRGEGTQYF.

The V and J genes are TRBV9 and TRBJ1-1; D unresolved. The V and J ends lost 0 bases and 1 base respectively, with 10 bases between them. Per germline, CDR1 SGDLS and CDR2 YYNGEE. The CDR3 has 15 amino acids. DNA of the CDR3: TGTGCCAGCAGCGTAGGACCGTTTAAGAACACTGAAGCTTTCTTT. This codes for CASSVGPFKNTEAFF.

The genes are TRBV27 and TRBJ1-3, with D uncertain. With 5 bases removed from V and 1 base from J, the gap between germline ends came to 6 bases. The V gene's germline CDR1 is MNHEY and CDR2 SMNVEV (reference sequence). This CDR3 region has 13 residues. Here the CDR3 reads CASSPGSGNTIYF. CDR3 coding DNA: TGTGCCAGCAGTCCGGGATCTGGAAACACCATATATTTT.

The V gene is TRBV27, the J gene TRBJ2-7; possible D gene TRBD2, 6 bases. Trimming stripped 4 bases from V and 3 bases from J, with 16 bases between. CDR1 and CDR2 from the germline V gene are MNHEY and SMNVEV (reference sequence). This CDR3 is 15 amino acids long. The CDR3: CASSYDPGGVYEQYF. The CDR3 DNA reads as TGTGCCAGCAGTTACGACCCGGGCGGGGTCTACGAGCAGTACTTC.

The V and J genes are TRBV6-5 and TRBJ2-2; D gene uncertain. The CDR3 has 13 amino acids. CDR1 MNHEY and CDR2 SVGAGI come from the germline V gene. Trimming shortened V by 0 bases and J by 6 bases, and 5 bases separated the two germline ends. The CDR3 protein is CASSYSKAGELFF. CDR3 nucleotide sequence: TGTGCCAGCAGTTACTCGAAAGCCGGGGAGCTGTTTTTT.

This chain's CDR3 is CAWSPRDRGVVNEKLFF. CDR3 bases: TGTGCCTGGAGCCCTCGGGACAGAGGTGTGGTTAATGAAAAACTGTTTTTT. J is TRBJ1-4 and V is TRBV30; 7 nucleotides align to TRBD1. The CDR3 consists of 17 residues. From germline, CDR1 is GTSNPN and CDR2 SVGIG (reference sequence). V lost 3 bases, J lost 4 bases, and 14 bases stayed unmatched.

This clone was counted a few times. V is TRBV7-9 and J is TRBJ2-7; no definite D call. Germline loops: CDR1 SEHNR, CDR2 FQNEAQ (reference sequence). CDR3 length: 13 amino acids. The V end was cut by 5 bases, the J end by 6 bases, with 14 bases between. The CDR3 here is CASSLRSSVEQYF. The DNA for the CDR3 is TGTGCCAGCAGCCTTAGGTCGTCGGTCGAGCAGTACTTC. The entire variable domain, with the rest obtained from reference TRBV7-9 and TRBJ2-7, is as follows: DTGVSQNPRHKITKRGQNVTFRCDPISEHNRLYWYRQTLGQGPEFLTYFQNEAQLEKSRLLSDRFSAERPKGSFSTLEIQRTEQGDSAMYLCASSLRSSVEQYFGPGTRLTVT.

V gene TRBV12-1 combines with J gene TRBJ2-1; TRBD1, the D gene given by the table, was not confirmed from the DNA. TRBV12-1 is given as a pseudogene. This CDR3 region has 14 residues. The CDR3 DNA reads TGTGCCAGCAGCTTTATCCGGGACAGGGCTGAGCAGTTCTTC. It translates to CASSFIRDRAEQFF.

The chain links TRBV9 to TRBJ1-1, with D tentatively TRBD1 (5 bases). CDR3 size: 14 residues. V gave up 7 bases and J gave up 3 bases, with 16 bases separating them. Germline CDR1 SGDLS, CDR2 YYNGEE. This CDR3 reads CASGGRVRDTEAFF. In DNA, the CDR3 is TGTGCCAGCGGGGGGAGGGTTCGGGACACTGAAGCTTTCTTT.

This chain links TRBV7-9 with TRBJ1-6; D remains unclear. This CDR3 has 14 residues. The V end was cut by 5 bases, the J end by 11 bases, with 16 bases between. Germline V gene sequence: CDR1 SEHNR, CDR2 FQNEAQ (reference sequence). For the CDR3, the DNA is TGTGCCAGCAGCCAACCCCCGGGGTCTACACCCCTCCACTTT. Translation gives CASSQPPGSTPLHF.

This clone was seen just once. The rearrangement links TRBV7-9 to TRBJ2-7, with D possibly TRBD2 on 6 matching bases. The CDR3 is made up of 12 amino acids. V gave up 2 bases and J gave up 6 bases, with 8 bases separating them. The germline CDR1 and CDR2 sequences are SEHNR and FQNEAQ (reference sequence). The CDR3: CASSLSAGEQYF. CDR3 in DNA: TGTGCCAGCAGCTTATCAGCGGGCGAGCAGTACTTC.

The rearrangement links TRBV3-1 (or the pseudogene TRBV3-2) to TRBJ1-5; tentatively, D is TRBD1 (6 bases). Looked up from germline, CDR1 is LGHDT and CDR2 is YNNKEL (reference sequence). The V end lost 1 base, the J end lost 6 bases, and 16 bases lay between the germline ends. The length of the CDR3 is 16 residues. CDR3 DNA sequence: TGTGCCAGCAGCCAAGGGTCAGGGGAATTGGGTCAGCCCCAGCATTTT. Protein sequence: CASSQGSGELGQPQHF.

This clone came up once. The V gene is TRBV6-5, the J gene TRBJ2-1, with unresolved D. Germline V gene data show CDR1 as MNHEY and CDR2 as SVGAGI. V dropped 6 bases and J dropped 0 bases, with 12 bases sitting between them. The CDR3 runs to 15 residues. The CDR3 reads CASRLTKSSYNEQFF. The CDR3 DNA sequence: TGTGCCAGCAGGCTTACTAAGAGCTCCTACAATGAGCAGTTCTTC.

The V call is TRBV2, the J call TRBJ2-2; possibly TRBD1 or TRBD2 for D (5 bases each). Germline loops: CDR1 SNHLY, CDR2 FYNNEI. The CDR3 runs to 15 residues. V lost 1 base and J lost 4, with 10 bases in between. The CDR3 DNA follows: TGTGCCAGCAGTGAAGAGGGACCAACCACCGGGGAGCTGTTTTTT. This codes for CASSEEGPTTGELFF.